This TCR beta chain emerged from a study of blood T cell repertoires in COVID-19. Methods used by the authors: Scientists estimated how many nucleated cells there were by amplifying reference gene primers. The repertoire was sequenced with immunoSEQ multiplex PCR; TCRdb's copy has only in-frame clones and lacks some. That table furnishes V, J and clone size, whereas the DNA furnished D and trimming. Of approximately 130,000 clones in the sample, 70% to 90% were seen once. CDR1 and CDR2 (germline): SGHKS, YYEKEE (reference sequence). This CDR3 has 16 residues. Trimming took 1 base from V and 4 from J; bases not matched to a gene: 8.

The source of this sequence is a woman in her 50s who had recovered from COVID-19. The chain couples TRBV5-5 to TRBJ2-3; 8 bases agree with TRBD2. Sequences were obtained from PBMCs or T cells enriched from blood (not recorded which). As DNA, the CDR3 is TGTGCCAGCAGCTTGAGCGGGACTAGAGGTGCAGATACGCAGTATTTT. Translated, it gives CASSLSGTRGADTQYF.